Listed below are T cell receptor beta chains from one sample, sequenced in a study of cytomegalovirus exposure and HLA in healthy donors. The protocol was immunoSEQ multiplex PCR, while the TCRdb copy is restricted to in-frame clones and leaves out a portion. The table includes 120,000 to 150,000 clones, 79% detected once. Sequenced: PBMCs. These receptors were collected from a woman aged 40 to 50 in good health and CMV-seropositive. CDR3s include the opening cysteine and the closing phenylalanine or tryptophan. Fields, in order: V gene, clone size, J gene, D gene, CDR3 DNA, CDR3 protein. The D gene is left open where the match is weak. Clone size is given for some rows only: seen once, a few or many times, or a class if the clone is expanded.

>TRBV7-2|once|TRBJ2-5|TRBD1
TGTGCCAGCAGCCGACGAAATCGGGACAGGGAAGAGCAGTACTTC
CASSRRNRDREEQYF
>TRBV14|-|TRBJ1-3|-
TGTGCCAGCAGCCAATACCACGGGGTGGCAAACTCTGGAAACACCATATATTTT
CASSQYHGVANSGNTIYF
>TRBV10-2|-|TRBJ1-4|-
TGCGCCAGCAGTGAGTCGATACAGTTTAATGAAAAACTGTTTTTT
CASSESIQFNEKLFF
>TRBV7-2|-|TRBJ2-5|-
TGTGCCAGAACCAGGGCCCCTTTGGAGACCCAGTACTTC
CARTRAPLETQYF
>TRBV6-5|-|TRBJ1-5|TRBD1
TGTGCCAGCAGTGTCGGACAGGGAGCATATCAGCCCCAGCATTTT
CASSVGQGAYQPQHF
>TRBV2|-|TRBJ1-1|-
TGTGCCAGCAGTGAAGCATCCGGGACAATGAACACTGAAGCTTTCTTT
CASSEASGTMNTEAFF
>TRBV6-5|-|TRBJ1-6|-
TGTGCCAGCAGTTCCGCACAGGGTTTAGGTTTCTCACCCCTCCACTTT
CASSSAQGLGFSPLHF
>TRBV5-6|-|TRBJ1-3|-
TGTGCCAGCAGCTTGCAGCGTGGGTACACCATATATTTT
CASSLQRGYTIYF
>TRBV6-1|-|TRBJ2-7|-
TGTGCCAGCAGGGCCCGACAGGACTCCTACGAGCAGTACTTC
CASRARQDSYEQYF
>TRBV11-2|-|TRBJ2-7|TRBD1
TGTGCCAGCAGCGGACAGGGGGCCTACGAGCAGTACTTC
CASSGQGAYEQYF
>TRBV4-1|few|TRBJ1-1|TRBD1
TGCGCCAGCAGCCTACCCGGGACAGGGGGCACTGAAGCTTTCTTT
CASSLPGTGGTEAFF
>TRBV7-9|-|TRBJ2-4|TRBD2
TGTTCCAGCAGCTTAGTTAGCGGGGAAATAGCCAAAAACATTCAGTACTTC
CSSSLVSGEIAKNIQYF
>TRBV28|few|TRBJ1-6|-
TGTGCCAGCAGTCCGTCCGACAGCGACAATTCACCCCTCCACTTT
CASSPSDSDNSPLHF
>TRBV28|few|TRBJ2-2|-
TGTGCCAGCAGTTTAGAGTGGGGCAGCACCGGGGAGCTGTTTTTT
CASSLEWGSTGELFF
>TRBV5-1|-|TRBJ1-5|TRBD1
TGCGCCAGCAGCTTGGGGCCCTTGGGACAGGGTGATCAGCCCCAGCATTTT
CASSLGPLGQGDQPQHF
>TRBV6-1|few|TRBJ2-5|-
TGTGCCAGCAGATTCTACGTCCAAGAGACCCAGTACTTC
CASRFYVQETQYF
>TRBV12-5|few|TRBJ2-2|TRBD1
TGTGCTAGTGGTTTGTCGGGCAGGGGGCTGAACACCGGGGAGCTGTTTTTT
CASGLSGRGLNTGELFF
>TRBV5-1|-|TRBJ1-1|-
TGCGCCAGCAGCACTCAGACAGGTCGGAACACTGAAGCTTTCTTT
CASSTQTGRNTEAFF
>TRBV4-2|few|TRBJ1-5|-
TGTGCCAGCAGCCAAGATGCAGAAGACAATCAGCCCCAGCATTTT
CASSQDAEDNQPQHF
>TRBV6-1|-|TRBJ2-1|TRBD1
TGTGCCAGCACCTCCGAAGGGGGCGGGTACAATGAGCAGTTCTTC
CASTSEGGGYNEQFF
>TRBV2|-|TRBJ1-3|-
TGTGCCAGCAGTCCTGGACAGTCCTCTGGAAACACCATATATTTT
CASSPGQSSGNTIYF
>TRBV5-1|-|TRBJ1-2|TRBD1
TGCGCCAGCAGCCCGGACAGGGCCGGCGGCTACACCTTC
CASSPDRAGGYTF
>TRBV7-3|once|TRBJ2-2|TRBD2
TGTGCCAGCAGCTTAATCTCTCTAGCGGGGCGAGGCGGGGAGCTGTTTTTT
CASSLISLAGRGGELFF
>TRBV5-4|-|TRBJ2-7|TRBD2
TGTGCCAGCAGCTTGGCTCTAGCGGGGGGCTACGAGCAGTACTTC
CASSLALAGGYEQYF
>TRBV2|once|TRBJ1-2|-
TGTGCCAGCAGTGCTCTTGAGGCGTTAACAGGAGCGACCTTC
CASSALEALTGATF
>TRBV5-1|-|TRBJ2-2|TRBD2
TGCGCCAGCCAATCCAGTCTAGCGGGGACTGGAGGCGGGGAGCTGTTTTTT
CASQSSLAGTGGGELFF
>TRBV10-2|-|TRBJ2-7|-
TGCGCCAGCAGTGAGGGGAGCAAATACTACGAGCAGTACTTC
CASSEGSKYYEQYF
>TRBV7-3|-|TRBJ1-6|-
TGTGCCAGCAGCTACCGGGGTTTGGGTAGTGGTTCACCCCTCCACTTT
CASSYRGLGSGSPLHF